Detailed here is one T cell receptor (beta chain). The data derive from a study of cytomegalovirus exposure and HLA in healthy donors. PCR amplification relied on 60 Vbeta primers (plus 13 Jbeta primers). Here immunoSEQ multiplex PCR was the method, and the copy in TCRdb shows in-frame clones only, minus some. In the table there are about 200,000 clones, roughly four fifths of which are singletons. The trim removed 1 base at V and 9 bases at J, leaving 13 bases unmatched. The CDR3 has 19 amino acids. The germline V gene has CDR1 MGHRA and CDR2 YSYEKL. What was sequenced was PBMCs. The chain has TRBV4-1 and TRBJ2-2; TRBD2 matches 14 bases. The sequence derives from a middle-aged woman in good health and CMV-seronegative. The CDR3 sequence: CASSQAAGETSGRARELFF. CDR3 bases: TGCGCCAGCAGCCAAGCGGCAGGAGAGACTAGCGGGAGGGCTCGGGAGCTGTTTTTT.